This TCR beta chain is from a study of shared clonotypes between healthy human individuals. Study findings and constraints: Naive subsets typically showed greater estimated richness than memory subsets.

CDR1 is SGHNT and CDR2 is YYREEE in the germline V gene (reference sequence). The trim removed 0 bases at V and 3 bases at J, leaving 4 bases unmatched. There are 16 residues in the CDR3. A remark on this clone: What it binds is not known.

Produced via immunoSEQ multiplex PCR; TCRdb's table is partial and in-frame only. The table records over a million clones, over 95% of them present only once. The sequenced sample was naive CD4+ T cells sorted from blood. Regarding subset: CD45RA+ positively selected. The sequence was collected from a man in his thirties or forties in good health. The chain has TRBV5-4 and TRBJ1-3; 9 bases are a match to TRBD1. CDR3 nucleotide sequence: TGTGCCAGCAGCTTGGGGACAGGGGCTTTTGGAAACACCATATATTTT. Translated: CASSLGTGAFGNTIYF.